Presented here are 30 T cell receptor beta chains from one specimen sequenced in a study of T cell responses to AZD1222 COVID-19 vaccine (dated by TCRdb to the early 2020s). The receptor library was made with the immunoSEQ multiplex PCR assay. The source is immuneACCESS, and TCRdb retained only in-frame sequences with V and J called. Part of the clones is not carried over; for the studies checked, unresolved V genes explain less than half of this, and the remainder is unexplained. For this sample the table gives approximately 130,000 clones, of which roughly 89% were detected only once. The ten biggest clones cover 5% to 5.5% of the sample. The time point label, read with the paper, signifies: baseline before first vaccination. Sequencing was performed on peripheral blood, taken on day 0 of AZD1222 vaccination. These receptor sequences come from an adult in good health.

The V gene is TRBV5-6, the J gene TRBJ2-2, with D perhaps TRBD1 (6 bases). V gave up 4 bases and J gave up 5 bases, with 18 bases separating them. Germline lookup yields CDR1 SGHDT and CDR2 YYEEEE. The CDR3 loop spans 16 amino acids. The CDR3 sequence is CASSAAGTRSTGELFF. DNA of the CDR3: TGTGCCAGCAGCGCGGCCGGGACACGAAGTACCGGGGAGCTGTTTTTT.

This chain uses TRBV2 with TRBJ2-2; the match to TRBD1 covers 8 bases. Germline loops: CDR1 SNHLY, CDR2 FYNNEI. This CDR3 spans 15 amino acids. J lost 5 bases, V lost 6 bases, and 8 bases had no gene match. CDR3 DNA: TGTGCCAGCAGGGCGGACAGGGTGGAGACCGGGGAGCTGTTTTTT. This sequence encodes CASRADRVETGELFF.

A single count supports this clone. The chain is built from TRBV6-5 and TRBJ1-5; D is possibly TRBD1 (5 bases). The ends were cut back, 8 bases at V and 5 bases at J, with 10 bases in the middle. This CDR3 spans 12 amino acids. Germline V gene data show CDR1 as MNHEY and CDR2 as SVGAGI. The CDR3 nucleotides are TGTGCCAGCTTGGGGGGAGATCAGCCCCAGCATTTT. It specifies CASLGGDQPQHF.

The chain couples TRBV18 to TRBJ2-7; D not certain. This CDR3 has 12 amino acids. The germline gives CDR1 KGHSH, CDR2 LQKENI. The V end lost 3 bases, the J end lost 1 base, and 4 bases lay between the germline ends. CDR3 nucleotides: TGTGCCAGCTCACCCGGTTCCTACGAGCAGTACTTC. Its protein is CASSPGSYEQYF.

CDR3 protein: CASRPPRDNSPLHF. In nucleotides, the CDR3 is TGTGCCAGCAGGCCGCCCAGGGATAATTCACCCCTCCACTTT. This chain uses TRBV28 with TRBJ1-6, with D perhaps matching TRBD1 (5 bases). In germline, CDR1 is MDHEN, CDR2 SYDVKM. The CDR3 loop spans 14 amino acids. The ends were cut back, 6 bases at V and 5 bases at J, with 11 bases in the middle.

CDR3 sequence: CASSIGGAATNEKLFF. The CDR3 DNA is TGTGCCAGTAGTATTGGGGGAGCGGCAACTAATGAAAAACTGTTTTTT. The chain is built from TRBV19 and TRBJ1-4; TRBD1 might be the D (5 bases). CDR1 is LNHDA, CDR2 SQIVND, per germline (reference sequence). The CDR3 contains 16 residues. The V end was cut by 3 bases, the J end by 0 bases, with 11 bases between.

This chain uses TRBV3-1 (or the pseudogene TRBV3-2) with TRBJ1-1; D gene uncertain. The germline V gene has CDR1 LGHDT and CDR2 YNNKEL (reference sequence). CDR3 length: 15 residues. Trimming shortened V by 1 base and J by 1 base, and 10 bases separated the two germline ends. The CDR3 protein is CASSQGGVKNTEAFF. CDR3 DNA sequence: TGTGCCAGCAGCCAAGGGGGTGTCAAGAACACTGAAGCTTTCTTT.

The rearrangement links TRBV12-3 or TRBV12-4 to TRBJ2-5, with D possibly being TRBD1 (5 bases). The CDR3 consists of 12 residues. V lost 6 bases and J lost 7, with 12 bases in between. The CDR3 DNA follows: TGTGCCAGCAGCCCTGCCACAGGGACCCAGTACTTC. It encodes CASSPATGTQYF.

The chain is built from TRBV10-2 and TRBJ2-2; either TRBD1 or TRBD2 may supply D (6 bases each). With 9 bases removed from V and 3 bases from J, the gap between germline ends came to 17 bases. This CDR3 region has 15 residues. Germline V gene lookup returns CDR1 WSHSY and CDR2 SAAADI. This CDR3 reads CASSREKGDTGELFF. CDR3 coding DNA: TGCGCCAGTTCCCGGGAGAAGGGGGACACCGGGGAGCTGTTTTTT.

V usage is TRBV10-3 and J usage is TRBJ1-2, with 7 bases that match TRBD1. CDR3 length: 13 residues. With 11 bases clipped from V and 3 bases from J, the junction kept 9 bases outside the gene matches. Germline V lookup: CDR1 ENHRY, CDR2 SYGVKD. CDR3 region: CASGGDRDYGYTF. CDR3 DNA: TGTGCCTCAGGGGGTGACAGGGACTATGGCTACACCTTC.

CDR3: CATSRVEGLQPQHF. CDR3 in DNA: TGTGCCACCAGCAGAGTTGAGGGGTTGCAGCCCCAGCATTTT. V usage is TRBV15 and J usage is TRBJ1-5; D perhaps matches TRBD1 (5 bases). The CDR3 spans 14 residues. Trimming stripped 1 base from V and 7 bases from J, with 11 bases between. Germline-derived CDR1 and CDR2 are LNHNV and YYDKDF (reference sequence).

The chain joins TRBV25-1 to TRBJ1-4; D gene ambiguous. V lost 2 bases and J 11 bases, leaving 15 bases between the germline ends. The V gene's germline CDR1 is MGHDK and CDR2 SYGVNS. The CDR3 spans 14 residues. CDR3 loop: CASSEDIKYGKLFF. The CDR3 nucleotides are TGTGCCAGCAGTGAAGACATCAAATACGGGAAACTGTTTTTT.

The V and J genes are TRBV24-1 and TRBJ1-2; no reliable D call. This CDR3 contains 12 residues. Trimming stripped 4 bases from V and 10 bases from J, with 12 bases between. CDR1 is KGHDR and CDR2 is SFDVKD in the germline V gene. CDR3 sequence: CATSESRGDYTF. The DNA for the CDR3 is TGTGCCACCAGTGAGTCCCGTGGCGACTACACCTTC.

The count of this clone is one. This chain joins TRBV30 and TRBJ1-4, with 7 nucleotides matching TRBD1. Per the germline V gene, CDR1 is GTSNPN and CDR2 is SVGIG (reference sequence). The CDR3 runs to 15 residues. V shed 3 bases, J shed 7 bases, and the junction held 11 bases outside the gene matches. The CDR3 is CAWSVPTGNTEKLFF. The CDR3 region has the DNA TGTGCCTGGAGCGTACCGACAGGGAATACTGAAAAACTGTTTTTT.

V usage is TRBV5-1 and J usage is TRBJ2-5; the D gene could be TRBD1 or TRBD2 (5 bases each). Looked up from germline, CDR1 is SGHRS and CDR2 is YFSETQ. V gave up 4 bases and J gave up 2 bases, with 12 bases separating them. This CDR3 is 14 amino acids long. CDR3 nucleotides: TGCGCCAGCAGCCCTGGGACGGCTCAAGAGACCCAGTACTTC. This encodes CASSPGTAQETQYF.

This chain uses TRBV28 with TRBJ1-1, with D hard to call. Trimming cost V 6 bases and J 5 bases, with 7 bases left between them. This CDR3 contains 11 residues. Germline V CDR1 and CDR2: MDHEN, SYDVKM. The chain's CDR3 is CASSRVTEAFF. As DNA, the CDR3 is TGTGCCAGCAGCAGAGTTACTGAAGCTTTCTTT.

The sample holds a few counts of this clone. The chain employs TRBV28 and TRBJ1-1; no clear D. This CDR3 is built from 14 residues. V gave up 3 bases and J gave up 0 bases, with 8 bases separating them. From germline, CDR1 is MDHEN and CDR2 SYDVKM. The CDR3 DNA sequence: TGTGCCAGCAGTTTCGTCCGAATGAACACTGAAGCTTTCTTT. Translated, it gives CASSFVRMNTEAFF.

The table lists this clone with many counts. The chain combines TRBV2 with TRBJ2-2, with 7 bases lining up with TRBD2. This CDR3 comprises 16 residues. Losses at the gene ends were 5 bases for V and 0 bases for J; bases not matched to a gene: 6. Germline V lookup: CDR1 SNHLY, CDR2 FYNNEI. Here the CDR3 reads CASSKRLAANTGELFF. The CDR3 DNA sequence: TGTGCCAGCAGTAAAAGACTAGCAGCGAACACCGGGGAGCTGTTTTTT.

The chain carries TRBV7-9 and TRBJ1-1; unclear D gene. CDR3 length: 12 amino acids. The ends were cut back, 7 bases at V and 1 base at J, with 7 bases in the middle. Germline V gene data show CDR1 as SEHNR and CDR2 as FQNEAQ (reference sequence). As DNA, the CDR3 is TGTGCCAGCACCCGCGAGAACACTGAAGCTTTCTTT. Protein: CASTRENTEAFF. Full variable domain (rest looked up from reference TRBV7-9 and TRBJ1-1): DTGVSQNPRHKITKRGQNVTFRCDPISEHNRLYWYRQTLGQGPEFLTYFQNEAQLEKSRLLSDRFSAERPKGSFSTLEIQRTEQGDSAMYLCASTRENTEAFFGQGTRLTVV.

This clone has just one count. The gene calls are TRBV19 and TRBJ1-2; D may be TRBD1 (6 bases). This CDR3 has 13 amino acids. The germline gives CDR1 LNHDA, CDR2 SQIVND (reference sequence). V lost 3 bases, J lost 8 bases, and 13 bases lay in between. CDR3: CASSMRGLAGYTF. Here the CDR3 DNA reads TGTGCCAGTAGTATGCGGGGGCTAGCAGGCTACACCTTC. The full variable domain, rest sourced from reference TRBV19 and TRBJ1-2, is DGGITQSPKYLFRKEGQNVTLSCEQNLNHDAMYWYRQDPGQGLRLIYYSQIVNDFQKGDIAEGYSVSREKKESFPLTVTSAQKNPTAFYLCASSMRGLAGYTFGSGTRLTVV.

About this clone itself: Relative to the germline gene, one junction end is altered; a read error may explain this. V gene TRBV28 combines with J gene TRBJ1-1, with 8 bases identical to TRBD1. CDR3 length: 13 amino acids. Germline CDR1 MDHEN, CDR2 SYDVKM. CDR3 bases: TGTGCCAGCAGCCCTAGGGACAGGCTAATCGAAATATTT. It specifies CASSPRDRLIEIF.

V and J are TRBV28 and TRBJ2-1, with no clear D. The germline V and J ends were trimmed by 3 bases and 7 bases, with 13 bases remaining between them. Germline-derived CDR1 and CDR2 are MDHEN and SYDVKM. CDR3 length: 14 residues. DNA for the CDR3: TGTGCCAGCAGTTTCAGCGTAGTCGGGAATGAGCAGTTCTTC. This gives the protein CASSFSVVGNEQFF.

The chain has TRBV3-1 (or the pseudogene TRBV3-2) and TRBJ1-4, with 7 positions matching TRBD1. Germline values: CDR1 LGHDT, CDR2 YNNKEL (reference sequence). The CDR3 runs to 15 residues. The J segment lost 8 bases and the V segment lost 4 bases, leaving 10 bases of the junction unmatched. The CDR3 DNA is TGTGCCAGCAGCCGGATACAGGGGATTGGAGAAAAACTGTTTTTT. Its translation is CASSRIQGIGEKLFF.

The chain joins TRBV3-1 (or the pseudogene TRBV3-2) to TRBJ2-1, with D possibly TRBD2 on 6 matching bases. Germline CDR1 is LGHDT and CDR2 is YNNKEL (reference sequence). The CDR3 runs 13 residues. Between the trimmed V and J ends, which lost 7 bases and 7 bases, there was a span of 14 bases. The CDR3 spells CASTWGELNEQFF. The CDR3 region has the DNA TGTGCCAGCACGTGGGGGGAGTTAAATGAGCAGTTCTTC.

V and J are TRBV15 and TRBJ2-6, with 7 bases that match TRBD1. CDR3 length: 15 residues. Per the germline V gene, CDR1 is LNHNV and CDR2 is YYDKDF (reference sequence). Trimming removed 5 bases from V and 10 bases from J; junction bases left unmatched: 11. CDR3 sequence reads: CATSHERQGQNVLTF. CDR3 DNA sequence: TGTGCCACCAGCCACGAAAGACAGGGCCAAAACGTCCTGACTTTC.

This clone came up once. The chain has TRBV6-5 and TRBJ2-3; D is ambiguous. In germline, CDR1 is MNHEY, CDR2 SVGAGI. The V gene lost 7 bases and the J gene lost 8 bases, with 19 bases spanning the gap. The CDR3 covers 14 residues. The CDR3 sequence is CASTLGPKIGTQYF. The CDR3 DNA follows: TGTGCCAGCACTCTAGGGCCTAAGATCGGTACGCAGTATTTT.

CDR3 loop: CASTPQAGSYNEQFF. The CDR3 region has the DNA TGTGCCAGCACTCCTCAGGCCGGCTCCTACAATGAGCAGTTCTTC. The chain joins TRBV7-2 to TRBJ2-1, with D unclear. Germline-derived CDR1 and CDR2 are SGHTA and FQGNSA. V lost 7 bases and J 0 bases, leaving 13 bases between the germline ends. The CDR3 spans 15 residues.

The chain employs TRBV3-1 (or the pseudogene TRBV3-2) and TRBJ1-2; D possibly corresponds to TRBD1 (5 bases). Germline CDR1 LGHDT, CDR2 YNNKEL (reference sequence). Trimming took off 1 base at V and 7 bases at J, with 10 bases between the two ends. This CDR3 comprises 13 residues. The DNA for the CDR3 is TGTGCCAGCAGCCAAGTGGCAGGGAGTGGCTACACCTTC. This encodes CASSQVAGSGYTF.

The gene calls are TRBV4-1 and TRBJ1-1, with D possibly matching TRBD1 (6 bases). The CDR3 has 16 residues. Germline V gives CDR1 MGHRA, CDR2 YSYEKL. Deletions cut 0 bases from V and 3 bases from J, with 14 bases between. CDR3 DNA: TGCGCCAGCAGCCAAGATGGGGGGGCGTATTACACTGAAGCTTTCTTT. Protein sequence: CASSQDGGAYYTEAFF.

The chain recombines TRBV29-1 with TRBJ1-4, with D uncertain. V lost 1 base, J lost 5 bases, and 14 bases lay in between. Germline CDR1 and CDR2: SQVTM and ANQGSEA. The CDR3 contains 15 residues. CDR3 region: CSVEGTVAGNEKLFF. DNA for the CDR3: TGCAGCGTTGAAGGGACCGTCGCGGGAAATGAAAAACTGTTTTTT.